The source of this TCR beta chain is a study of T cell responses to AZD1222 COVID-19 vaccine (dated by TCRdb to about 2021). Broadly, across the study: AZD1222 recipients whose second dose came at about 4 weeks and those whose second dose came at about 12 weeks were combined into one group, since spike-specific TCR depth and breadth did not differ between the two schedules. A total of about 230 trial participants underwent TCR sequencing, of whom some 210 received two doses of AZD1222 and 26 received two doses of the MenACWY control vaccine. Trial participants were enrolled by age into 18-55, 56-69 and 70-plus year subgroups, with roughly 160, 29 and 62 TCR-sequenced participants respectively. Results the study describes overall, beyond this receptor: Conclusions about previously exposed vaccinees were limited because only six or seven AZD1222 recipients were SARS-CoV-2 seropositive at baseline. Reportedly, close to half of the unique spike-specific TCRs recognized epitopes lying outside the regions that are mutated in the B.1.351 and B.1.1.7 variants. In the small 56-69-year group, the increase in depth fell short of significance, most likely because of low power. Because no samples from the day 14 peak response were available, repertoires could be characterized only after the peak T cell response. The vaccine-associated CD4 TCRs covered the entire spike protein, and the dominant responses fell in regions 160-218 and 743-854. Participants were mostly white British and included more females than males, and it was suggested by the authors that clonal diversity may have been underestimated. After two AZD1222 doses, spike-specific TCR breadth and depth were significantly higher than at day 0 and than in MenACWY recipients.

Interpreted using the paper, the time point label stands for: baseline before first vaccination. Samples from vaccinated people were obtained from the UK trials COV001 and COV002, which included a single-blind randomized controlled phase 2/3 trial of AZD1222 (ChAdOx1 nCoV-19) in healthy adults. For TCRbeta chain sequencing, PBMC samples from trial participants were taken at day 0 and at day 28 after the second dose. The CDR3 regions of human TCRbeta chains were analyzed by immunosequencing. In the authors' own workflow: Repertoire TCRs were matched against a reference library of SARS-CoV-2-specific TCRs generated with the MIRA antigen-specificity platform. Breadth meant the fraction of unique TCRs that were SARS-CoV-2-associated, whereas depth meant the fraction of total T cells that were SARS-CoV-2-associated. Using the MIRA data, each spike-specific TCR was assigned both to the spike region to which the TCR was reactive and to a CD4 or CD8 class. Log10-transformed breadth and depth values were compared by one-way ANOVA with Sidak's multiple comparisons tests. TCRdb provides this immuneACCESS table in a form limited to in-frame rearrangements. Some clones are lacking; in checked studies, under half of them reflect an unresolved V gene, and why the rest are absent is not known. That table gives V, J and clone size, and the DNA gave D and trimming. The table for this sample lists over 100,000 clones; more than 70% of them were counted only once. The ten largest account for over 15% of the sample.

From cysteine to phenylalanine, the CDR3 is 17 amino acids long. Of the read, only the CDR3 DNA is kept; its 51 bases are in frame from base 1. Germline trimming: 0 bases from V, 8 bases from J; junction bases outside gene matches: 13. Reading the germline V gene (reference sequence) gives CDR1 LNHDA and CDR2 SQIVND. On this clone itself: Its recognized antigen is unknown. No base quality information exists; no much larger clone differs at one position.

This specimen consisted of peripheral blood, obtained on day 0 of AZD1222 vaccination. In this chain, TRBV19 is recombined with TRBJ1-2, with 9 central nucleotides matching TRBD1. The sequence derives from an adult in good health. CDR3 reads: CASSIDARTGVARGYTF. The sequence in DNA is TGTGCCAGTAGTATAGATGCCCGGACAGGGGTCGCGCGGGGCTACACCTTC.